This paragraph covers one TCR beta chain sequence. The data belong to a study of T cell responses to AZD1222 COVID-19 vaccine. With 2 bases removed from V and 0 bases from J, the gap between germline ends came to 10 bases. Germline V lookup: CDR1 SNHLY, CDR2 FYNNEI. The CDR3 runs to 15 residues. Repertoires were generated with immunoSEQ multiplex PCR, while TCRdb's copy carries only in-frame clones and drops some. The data show roughly 150,000 clones, with approximately 90% seen just once and roughly 1.3% held by the top ten. The sequencing used peripheral blood, collected 28 days after the second AZD1222 dose. The V gene is TRBV2, the J gene TRBJ1-1, with D unclear. This sequence was found in an adult who received the AZD1222 COVID-19 vaccine. The CDR3 DNA follows: TGTGCCAGCAGTGAAAGAAATAACATGAACACTGAAGCTTTCTTT. Its translation: CASSERNNMNTEAFF.